The clone carrying this T cell receptor beta chain was seen repeatedly, ten times or more. This CDR3 comprises 11 residues. Germline CDR1 is WNHNN and CDR2 is SYGVQD (reference sequence). V dropped 6 bases and J dropped 2 bases, with 5 bases sitting between them. The assay was immunoSEQ multiplex PCR, and TCRdb's table has in-frame clones only and misses some. Among fewer than 350,000 clones listed, roughly 79% were seen once. The entry originates in a study of blood T cell repertoires in COVID-19. Study-wide context: Both acute and convalescent COVID-19 samples were obtained from the United States, Italy and Spain. PBMCs, B-cell-depleted T cells, or T cells were the source of the cDNA or gDNA that made up the material.

Sequenced: peripheral blood. This sequence was found in a woman aged 60 to 75 with active or convalescent COVID-19. This sequence joins TRBV10-1 and TRBJ2-7; D unclear. The CDR3 spells CASRPTYEQYF. The CDR3 DNA follows: TGCGCCAGCAGGCCTACCTACGAGCAGTACTTC.